What follows are 30 T cell receptor beta chains derived from one specimen sequenced in a study of T cells after yellow fever vaccination. From the 5' RACE reads, TCRdb called clonotypes with MiXCR, one entry per CDR3 protein. The sample lists 95,000 to 100,000 distinct CDR3 sequences, around 5.8% occurring once. Here the sequenced sample was CD8+ T cells sorted from PBMCs, taken 10 days after the yellow fever booster vaccination. These receptors were taken from a man aged 18 to 29 who received the YFV17D yellow fever vaccine.

This clonotype came up a few times. The chain employs TRBV19 and TRBJ2-1; 7 bases line up with TRBD2. J gave up 1 base and V 3 bases, and 0 bases lay outside the gene matches. There are 14 residues in the CDR3. Germline CDR1 reads LNHDA; CDR2 reads SQIVND (reference sequence). CDR3 residues: CASSMRGSYNEQFF. The CDR3 DNA follows: TGTGCCAGTAGTATGCGGGGGTCCTACAATGAGCAGTTCTTC.

This clonotype showed up many times. J is TRBJ2-2 and V is TRBV6-2 or TRBV6-3; TRBD1 matches at 8 bases. V shed 2 bases and J 3 bases; nucleotides not matched to a gene: 8. Germline V CDR1 and CDR2: MNHEY, SVGEGT. This CDR3 spans 17 amino acids. In DNA form, the CDR3 reads TGTGCCAGCAGTTACAACCCAGGACAGGGCTACACCGGGGAGCTGTTTTTT. Protein sequence: CASSYNPGQGYTGELFF.

This clonotype was found a few times. The chain employs TRBV5-6 and TRBJ2-1; 10 nucleotides align to TRBD1. V shed 7 bases and J 9 bases; nucleotides not matched to a gene: 16. The germline gives CDR1 SGHDT, CDR2 YYEEEE. CDR3 length equals 16 residues. Here the CDR3 DNA reads TGTGCCAGCCCAAAAAAGGGGGACAGGGGAGGGCCTGAGCAGTTCTTC. It is translated as CASPKKGDRGGPEQFF.

V usage is TRBV4-1 and J usage is TRBJ2-7; D ambiguous. Germline V lookup: CDR1 MGHRA, CDR2 YSYEKL. The CDR3 length is 15 residues. Trimming removed 4 bases at V and 0 bases at J, with 13 bases between. The CDR3 here is CASSPPRVGSYEQYV. The CDR3 DNA is TGCGCCAGCAGCCCCCCTCGAGTAGGCTCCTACGAGCAGTACGTC.

This sequence joins TRBV12-3 or TRBV12-4 and TRBJ2-3; the match to TRBD2 covers 16 bases. Trimming at V came to 6 bases and at J to 2 bases, leaving 11 bases not matched to a gene. There are 19 residues in the CDR3. The DNA for the CDR3 is TGTGCCAGCAGCAGATCCGGGACTAGCGGGGGGGTCGACACAGATACGCAGTATTTT. This encodes CASSRSGTSGGVDTDTQYF.

This clonotype has a handful of counts. The chain couples TRBV6-5 to TRBJ1-6; a weak D match, TRBD1 (6 bases). Looked up from germline, CDR1 is MNHEY and CDR2 is SVGAGI. Trimming shortened V by 5 bases and J by 5 bases, and 13 bases separated the two germline ends. CDR3 length: 15 amino acids. CDR3 amino acids: CASSPRTADNSPLHF. Here the CDR3 DNA reads TGTGCCAGCAGTCCCAGGACAGCTGATAATTCACCCCTCCACTTT.

The chain joins TRBV4-1 to TRBJ2-3; 7 nucleotides line up with TRBD1. V lost 7 bases and J lost 0; bases outside the gene matches: 7. This CDR3 comprises 15 residues. Germline V gene data show CDR1 as MGHRA and CDR2 as YSYEKL. The CDR3 spells CASMRTGESTDTQYF. The CDR3 nucleotides read TGCGCCAGCATGAGGACAGGCGAAAGCACAGATACGCAGTATTTT.

This clonotype was recorded a few times. The chain is built from TRBV20-1 and TRBJ2-5; TRBD1 matches 10 bases. This CDR3 contains 15 residues. Per germline, CDR1 DFQATT and CDR2 SNEGSKA (reference sequence). V was pared by 2 bases and J by 2 bases, with 5 bases of the junction left unmatched. CDR3 nucleotide sequence: TGCAGTGCTAGACGACAGGGGGCGCGACAAGAGACCCAGTACTTC. Translation gives CSARRQGARQETQYF.

This clonotype appeared a few times. The chain is built from TRBV7-9 and TRBJ1-1; D is unclear. Germline values: CDR1 SEHNR, CDR2 FQNEAQ (reference sequence). This CDR3 comprises 14 residues. The germline V and J ends were trimmed by 5 bases and 7 bases, with 17 bases remaining between them. CDR3 sequence: CASSPRVAPDEAFF. The CDR3 DNA reads as TGTGCCAGCAGCCCTCGGGTGGCGCCTGATGAAGCTTTCTTT.

The chain joins TRBV29-1 to TRBJ2-1, with D perhaps TRBD1 (6 bases). V was cut by 0 bases and J by 5 bases, with 17 bases left in between. Germline-derived CDR1 and CDR2 are SQVTM and ANQGSEA. CDR3 length equals 16 residues. CDR3 nucleotides: TGCAGCGTTGAAGAACAGGGAGACTCCTACCACAATGAGCAGTTCTTC. Protein sequence: CSVEEQGDSYHNEQFF.

This clonotype came up a few times. The gene calls are TRBV6-5 and TRBJ2-1, with TRBD2 matching over 7 bases. The germline gives CDR1 MNHEY, CDR2 SVGAGI. The CDR3 spans 16 residues. The V segment lost 0 bases and the J segment 8 bases; nucleotides outside the gene matches: 10. In DNA form, the CDR3 reads TGTGCCAGCAGTTACTCGGGGCAGCGGGGCGGTGATGAGCAGTTCTTC. Encoded protein: CASSYSGQRGGDEQFF.

This clonotype was observed a few times. The rearrangement joins TRBV12-3 or TRBV12-4 to TRBJ1-1; 9 nucleotides line up with TRBD1. The CDR3 is 14 residues long. The V segment lost 7 bases and the J segment 4 bases; nucleotides outside the gene matches: 7. This CDR3 reads CASKSQGAFTEAFF. The CDR3 nucleotides read TGTGCCAGCAAGTCACAGGGGGCTTTCACTGAAGCTTTCTTT.

This clonotype was recorded at least ten times. The V call is TRBV11-2, the J call TRBJ2-1; 7 bases map to TRBD2. Germline CDR1 is SGHAT and CDR2 is FQNNGV. The CDR3 runs to 14 residues. V shed 5 bases and J 7 bases; nucleotides not matched to a gene: 8. CDR3 in DNA: TGTGCCAGCAGCATGACTAGCATTCGGAATGAGCAGTTCTTC. The encoded protein is CASSMTSIRNEQFF.

In this sample, this clonotype turned up many times. V is TRBV28 and J is TRBJ2-1; the match to TRBD2 covers 16 bases. CDR3 length equals 19 residues. Unmatched junction bases numbered 11, after V lost 6 bases and J lost 3 bases. CDR1 MDHEN and CDR2 SYDVKM come from the germline V gene. The CDR3 region is CASSLPGLAGGPSYNEQFF. CDR3 DNA: TGTGCCAGCAGCCTACCGGGACTAGCGGGGGGGCCTAGCTACAATGAGCAGTTCTTC.

This clonotype has only a few counts. The genes are TRBV29-1 and TRBJ2-7; D ambiguous. Germline V gene lookup returns CDR1 SQVTM and CDR2 ANQGSEA. The CDR3 spans 13 residues. The ends were cut back, 2 bases at V and 4 bases at J, with 12 bases in the middle. The CDR3 DNA follows: TGCAGCGTTGAATATACAGAAGGATACGAGCAGTACTTC. The encoded protein is CSVEYTEGYEQYF.

This clonotype was counted a few times. The genes are TRBV5-5 and TRBJ1-2; D unresolved. V dropped 2 bases and J dropped 4 bases, with 6 bases sitting between them. CDR3 length: 12 residues. Germline V CDR1 and CDR2: SGHKS, YYEKEE (reference sequence). The CDR3 coding sequence is TGTGCCAGCAGCTTCGGCACCTATGGCTACACCTTC. Translating it yields CASSFGTYGYTF.

This clonotype has a count of ten or more. This sequence joins TRBV29-1 and TRBJ2-7; tentatively, D is TRBD1 (7 bases). From germline, CDR1 is SQVTM and CDR2 ANQGSEA. Trimming removed 4 bases from V and 0 bases from J, with 16 bases in between. There are 15 residues in the CDR3. The CDR3 region is CSVAGRGESSYEQYF. The CDR3 region has the DNA TGCAGCGTTGCTGGCAGGGGGGAAAGCTCCTACGAGCAGTACTTC.

This clonotype was seen only a few times. The V and J genes are TRBV4-1 and TRBJ1-6; D not certain. Germline V gives CDR1 MGHRA, CDR2 YSYEKL. This CDR3 is 16 amino acids long. V lost 0 bases to trimming and J lost 0 bases, with 6 bases between them. This CDR3 is CASSQEASSYNSPLHF. The CDR3, as DNA: TGCGCCAGCAGCCAAGAAGCGAGCTCCTATAATTCACCCCTCCACTTT.

The chain joins TRBV27 to TRBJ2-3, with 9 positions matching TRBD2. Per germline, CDR1 MNHEY and CDR2 SMNVEV (reference sequence). This CDR3 is built from 15 residues. V was clipped by 6 bases and J by 9 bases; unmatched bases: 13. CDR3 sequence: CASSLLAGPAKTQYF. CDR3 coding DNA: TGTGCCAGCAGCCTACTAGCGGGCCCCGCAAAGACGCAGTATTTT.

This clonotype was recorded many times. This rearrangement joins TRBV29-1 to TRBJ2-7; TRBD2 might be the D (7 bases). CDR1 and CDR2 from the germline V gene are SQVTM and ANQGSEA. V was pared by 7 bases and J by 1 base, with 20 bases between. The CDR3 spans 15 residues. CDR3 protein: CSALGGRFWSYEQYF. CDR3 coding DNA: TGCAGCGCGTTGGGGGGGCGATTTTGGTCCTACGAGCAGTACTTC.

This clonotype was counted a few times. The chain uses TRBV24-1 and TRBJ2-3; D assignment may be TRBD1 or TRBD2 (5 bases each). The CDR3 has 15 residues. Germline V gene lookup returns CDR1 KGHDR and CDR2 SFDVKD. The V gene lost 9 bases and the J gene lost 0 bases, with 15 bases spanning the gap. This CDR3 is CATGAGAASTDTQYF. In nucleotides, the CDR3 is TGTGCCACCGGGGCGGGTGCCGCTAGCACAGATACGCAGTATTTT.

This clonotype was observed a few times. The chain has TRBV4-2 and TRBJ2-5; 7 nucleotides line up with TRBD2. In germline, CDR1 is LGHNA, CDR2 YNFKEQ. The CDR3 spans 16 residues. V was pared by 5 bases and J by 5 bases, with 14 bases of the junction left unmatched. CDR3 amino acids: CASSYQDQKGGETQYF. The CDR3 DNA sequence: TGTGCCAGCAGCTACCAGGATCAGAAGGGAGGGGAGACCCAGTACTTC.

This clonotype was recorded a few times. The chain couples TRBV7-8 to TRBJ1-2, with no clear D. The CDR3 extends over 12 amino acids. Germline CDR1 and CDR2: SGHVS and FQNEAQ. The V gene lost 5 bases and the J gene lost 4 bases, with 8 bases spanning the gap. This chain's CDR3 is CASSKRSYGYTF. The CDR3 DNA follows: TGTGCCAGCAGCAAGCGATCCTATGGCTACACCTTC.

This chain links TRBV9 with TRBJ2-1; 7 positions match TRBD2. This CDR3 is 14 amino acids long. Germline lookup yields CDR1 SGDLS and CDR2 YYNGEE. Trimming took 2 bases from V and 6 from J; bases not matched to a gene: 5. The CDR3 spells CASSVGGEFNEQFF. The CDR3 DNA reads TGTGCCAGCAGCGTGGGGGGGGAATTCAATGAGCAGTTCTTC.

This clonotype was counted between two and nine times. This rearrangement joins TRBV7-9 to TRBJ2-2; D might be TRBD1 (6 bases). The CDR3 totals 15 residues. Trimming left V 1 base short and J 1 base short, with 7 bases between. CDR1 is SEHNR, CDR2 FQNEAQ, per germline (reference sequence). CDR3 amino acids: CASSLEDRNTGELFF. As DNA, the CDR3 is TGTGCCAGCAGCTTAGAGGACAGGAACACCGGGGAGCTGTTTTTT.

This clonotype was counted only a few times. The chain links TRBV12-3 or TRBV12-4 to TRBJ1-5; D might be TRBD1 (6 bases). There are 17 residues in the CDR3. Trimming removed 5 bases from V and 0 bases from J, with 17 bases in between. CDR3 nucleotide sequence: TGTGCCAGCAGTCTCCTGGGACACGACTATAGCAATCAGCCCCAGCATTTT. It codes for CASSLLGHDYSNQPQHF.

The chain links TRBV10-3 to TRBJ2-7; D not certain. This CDR3 has 12 residues. Germline loops: CDR1 ENHRY, CDR2 SYGVKD. V lost 0 bases and J lost 6, with 6 bases in between. The CDR3 reads CAISESPSEQYF. CDR3 in DNA: TGTGCCATCAGTGAGTCCCCCAGCGAGCAGTACTTC.

The V gene is TRBV29-1, the J gene TRBJ2-2; 7 nucleotides agree with TRBD2. J was trimmed by 2 bases and V by 2 bases; bases with no gene match: 5. The CDR3 loop spans 15 amino acids. In germline, CDR1 is SQVTM, CDR2 ANQGSEA. The CDR3 loop is CSVELLADNTGELFF. The CDR3 region has the DNA TGCAGCGTTGAACTTCTAGCGGATAACACCGGGGAGCTGTTTTTT.

This clonotype was recorded a few times. The rearrangement uses TRBV6-6 and TRBJ2-1, with 11 bases fitting TRBD1. Trimming at V came to 2 bases and at J to 7 bases, leaving 10 bases not matched to a gene. The CDR3 runs to 17 residues. In germline, CDR1 is MNHNY, CDR2 SVGAGI (reference sequence). The CDR3 loop reads CASSYPLPGQGGNEQFF. DNA for the CDR3: TGTGCCAGCAGTTACCCTTTGCCGGGACAGGGGGGGAATGAGCAGTTCTTC.

This clonotype was counted ten times or more. The rearrangement uses TRBV11-1 and TRBJ1-1, with 9 nucleotides matching TRBD1. The germline CDR1 and CDR2 sequences are SGHAT and FQDESV (reference sequence). With 5 bases clipped from V and 6 bases from J, the junction kept 4 bases outside the gene matches. The CDR3 runs to 13 residues. CDR3 nucleotide sequence: TGTGCCAGCAGCCGACAGGGGGGCGCTGAAGCTTTCTTT. Translating it yields CASSRQGGAEAFF.